The clone carrying this TCR beta chain came up a few times. Isolated RNA was reverse transcribed into cDNA used as the sequencing template. Sequencing was performed with immunoSEQ multiplex PCR; in TCRdb, only in-frame clones are kept and a portion is missing. The sample holds 90,000 to 120,000 clones; approximately 61% are singletons and the top ten take 20% to 25%. Germline V gene lookup returns CDR1 WSHSY and CDR2 SAAADI. This CDR3 contains 15 residues. Trimming left V 3 bases short and J 1 base short, with 9 bases between. These data are taken from a study of CD8+ T cells in alopecia areata. The chain is built from TRBV10-2 and TRBJ2-2, with a weak D call TRBD2 (5 bases). Sequencing was done on a sample of NKG2D-low CD8+ T cells sorted from blood. The receptor was isolated from a human donor with alopecia areata. DNA of the CDR3: TGCGCCAGCAGTGACGGACTCTTGAACACCGGGGAGCTGTTTTTT. Residues: CASSDGLLNTGELFF.